A selection of T cell receptor beta chains follows, all from one sample in a study of shared clonotypes between healthy human individuals. Some clones are missing from TCRdb's copy, which holds only in-frame ones; the method was immunoSEQ multiplex PCR. The data hold some 2.4 million clones, with approximately 93% observed a single time. Sequenced: naive CD4+ T cells from PBMCs. The source of these receptors is a man aged 18 to 29 in good health. Some clones in this sample may be carry-over from other donors' samples. CDR3s include the opening cysteine and the closing phenylalanine or tryptophan. A D gene is named only where the DNA matches it firmly. Size is stated for part of the rows, as once, few or many counts, or as a class when the clone is expanded.

size,V,J,D,DNA,CDR3
NA,TRBV28,TRBJ2-3,NA,TGTGCCAGCAGTTTGAAGCGTGGGCCCACAGATACGCAGTATTTT,CASSLKRGPTDTQYF
NA,TRBV10-3,TRBJ2-7,TRBD1,TGTGCCACCATACCTCACAGGGACAGGGGGCCCTCCCTCTCCTACGAGCAGTACTTC,CATIPHRDRGPSLSYEQYF
once,TRBV5-1,TRBJ1-1,TRBD1,TGCGCCAGCGGGACAGGGTTGAACACTGAAGCTTTCTTT,CASGTGLNTEAFF
NA,TRBV18,TRBJ2-2,NA,TGTGCCAGCTCCCCATCAGGGCAGCACACCGGGGAGCTGTTTTTT,CASSPSGQHTGELFF
NA,TRBV2,TRBJ1-4,NA,TGTGCCAGCTACGGGACAACTGCAACTAATGAAAAACTGTTTTTT,CASYGTTATNEKLFF
NA,TRBV28,TRBJ1-5,NA,TGTGCCAGCAGTTTACCTCGACAGAACGGTCAGCCCCAGCATTTT,CASSLPRQNGQPQHF
NA,TRBV19,TRBJ1-1,TRBD1,TGTGCCAGTAGTCGCACGGACAGGGCGAACACTGAAGCTTTCTTT,CASSRTDRANTEAFF
NA,TRBV9,TRBJ2-3,NA,TGTGCCAGCAGCGGTCGTAATACAGCAGATACGCAGTATTTT,CASSGRNTADTQYF
once,TRBV28,TRBJ2-5,NA,TGTGCCAGCAGTCAGGTCGGGGGAGAGACCCAGTACTTC,CASSQVGGETQYF
NA,TRBV19,TRBJ1-2,TRBD1,TGTGCCAGTAGGGGACAGGGCCGAGGTAACTATGGCTACACCTTC,CASRGQGRGNYGYTF
once,TRBV6-5,TRBJ2-2,TRBD1,TGTGCCAGCAGTTACTCGTTCACAGGGGGCACCGGGGAGCTGTTTTTT,CASSYSFTGGTGELFF
NA,TRBV5-1,TRBJ1-4,TRBD1,TGCGCCAGCAGCTCACAGGGGACAACTAATGAAAAACTGTTTTTT,CASSSQGTTNEKLFF
NA,TRBV5-4,TRBJ1-1,NA,TGTGCCAGCAGCTTGCCGGGCCTAATGAACACTGAAGCTTTCTTT,CASSLPGLMNTEAFF
NA,TRBV29-1,TRBJ2-7,NA,TGCAGCGTTGAGCCTTCGACGGGCGGCGAGCAGTACTTC,CSVEPSTGGEQYF
NA,TRBV19,TRBJ1-2,NA,TGTGCCAGTAAGGTCGGACTCTATGGCTACACCTTC,CASKVGLYGYTF
once,TRBV7-9,TRBJ2-7,NA,TGTGCCAGCAGCGTCCTGGCGGTCCCCTCCTACGAGCAGTACTTC,CASSVLAVPSYEQYF
NA,TRBV10-3,TRBJ1-2,NA,TGTGCCATCAGTGACCTCCGGACTGCTCTTGATGGCTACACCTTC,CAISDLRTALDGYTF
NA,TRBV6-5,TRBJ1-1,TRBD1,TGTGCCAGCAGTTACACAGGGGGCACTGAAGCTTTCTTT,CASSYTGGTEAFF
NA,TRBV5-4,TRBJ1-1,NA,TGTGCCAGCAACCTGCCGGGACAAAGCTTACCGATGAACACTGAAGCTTTCTTT,CASNLPGQSLPMNTEAFF
NA,TRBV28,TRBJ1-6,NA,TGTGCCAGCAGTGTCGGACAGAGGTATAATTCACCCCTCCACTTT,CASSVGQRYNSPLHF
NA,TRBV2,TRBJ2-3,TRBD2,TGTGCCAGCAGGAAGGGTTTAGCGGGAGGGCCCACAGATACGCAGTATTTT,CASRKGLAGGPTDTQYF
NA,TRBV6-6,TRBJ2-7,NA,TGTGCCAGCAGTTACTCCCGGTCGAGCTCCTACGAGCAGTACTTC,CASSYSRSSSYEQYF
once,TRBV12-5,TRBJ2-1,NA,TGTGCTAGTGGCAACGGGACCCGCTCCTACAATGAGCAGTTCTTC,CASGNGTRSYNEQFF
NA,TRBV6-5,TRBJ2-3,NA,TGTGCCAGCAGTAGTGGGGCAGATACGCAGTATTTT,CASSSGADTQYF
once,TRBV6-5,TRBJ2-1,TRBD2,TGTGCCAGCAGCCGACTAGCGGGAGGTGTCCATGAGCAGTTCTTC,CASSRLAGGVHEQFF
NA,TRBV5-1,TRBJ1-2,NA,TGCGCCAGCAGCTTGGAGGGGCCCTATGGCTACACCTTC,CASSLEGPYGYTF
NA,TRBV5-4,TRBJ2-3,NA,TGTGCCAGCAGCTTATACCGGGAGAGAAGCACAGATACGCAGTATTTT,CASSLYRERSTDTQYF
NA,TRBV4-2,TRBJ2-1,TRBD2,TGTGCCAGCAGCCAAACTAGCGCGACCTACAATGAGCAGTTCTTC,CASSQTSATYNEQFF
NA,TRBV11-3,TRBJ2-1,NA,TGTGCCAGCAGCTTAGGCGTACCCAATGAGCAGTTCTTC,CASSLGVPNEQFF
NA,TRBV10-3,TRBJ1-2,NA,TGTGCCATCAGGGGAGTTGGCTACACCTTC,CAIRGVGYTF
NA,TRBV5-1,TRBJ1-1,NA,TGCGCCAGCACCGTAGGTGGGGGAAACACTGAAGCTTTCTTT,CASTVGGGNTEAFF
NA,TRBV19,TRBJ1-5,TRBD1,TGTGCCAGTAGTATTATAGGACAGGGGGTTAGCAATCAGCCCCAGCATTTT,CASSIIGQGVSNQPQHF
NA,TRBV28,TRBJ1-3,NA,TGTGCCAGCAGTTTTGTAGGACCAAACACCATATATTTT,CASSFVGPNTIYF
NA,TRBV29-1,TRBJ2-3,NA,TGCAGCGTTGGTCGCCTTTTGGGCACAGATACGCAGTATTTT,CSVGRLLGTDTQYF
NA,TRBV7-8,TRBJ2-7,TRBD2,TGTGCCAGCAGCCGCAACCAGCCCGGGACTACGTCTTTGTACTTC,CASSRNQPGTTSLYF
NA,TRBV7-9,TRBJ2-3,TRBD1,TGTGCCAGCAGCCCCTGGACAGGGGTGGCAGATACGCAGTATTTT,CASSPWTGVADTQYF
NA,TRBV30,TRBJ1-6,TRBD1,TGTGCCTGGAGTGGCCGGGACAGGGGAGTTAGTTCACCCCTCCACTTT,CAWSGRDRGVSSPLHF
NA,TRBV7-2,TRBJ2-7,NA,TGTGCCAGCAGCTTCAGGACGATCTACGAGCAGTACTTC,CASSFRTIYEQYF
few,TRBV30,TRBJ1-4,NA,TGTGCCTGGAGTCCGCGCGCGGCGGGACGAAAACTGTTTTTT,CAWSPRAAGRKLFF
NA,TRBV10-1,TRBJ2-2,TRBD1,TGCGCCAGCAGCATCCTACCTCCCCGGACAGGGGCCGGGGAGCTGTTTTTT,CASSILPPRTGAGELFF
NA,TRBV14,TRBJ1-5,NA,TGTGCCAGCAGCCAGGGGACGGTTAATCAGCCCCAGCATTTT,CASSQGTVNQPQHF
NA,TRBV28,TRBJ1-4,TRBD1,TGTGCCAGCAGGAATTCCGGGACAGGGGGAAAACTGTTTTTT,CASRNSGTGGKLFF
NA,TRBV28,TRBJ1-4,TRBD1,TGTGCCAGCAGACGGACAGGGATTGGAAAACTGTTTTTT,CASRRTGIGKLFF
NA,TRBV18,TRBJ1-2,NA,TGTGCCAGCTCACCAGTAATGGACAACTATGGCTACACCTTC,CASSPVMDNYGYTF
NA,TRBV6-1,TRBJ2-1,NA,TGTGCCAGCAGTCCCCAACCAGGGATACATGAGCAGTTCTTC,CASSPQPGIHEQFF
NA,TRBV27,TRBJ1-5,NA,TGTGCCAGCAGTTCACAACGGAGCAATCAGCCCCAGCATTTT,CASSSQRSNQPQHF
NA,TRBV7-3,TRBJ1-1,NA,TGTGCCAGCAGCAAGAGGGAAGGATCTGAAGCTTTCTTT,CASSKREGSEAFF
once,TRBV28,TRBJ2-7,NA,TGTGCCAGCAGTTTAGGGCGGGAGACAGGTTACGAGCAGTACTTC,CASSLGRETGYEQYF
NA,TRBV27,TRBJ2-1,TRBD2,TGTGCCAGCAGTCCTACGGGACTAGCGGGTGTTTCTCAGTTCTTC,CASSPTGLAGVSQFF
NA,TRBV5-8,TRBJ2-1,NA,TGTGCCAGCAGCTTAGCGATAAGCTCCTACAATGAGCAGTTCTTC,CASSLAISSYNEQFF
NA,TRBV28,TRBJ2-3,NA,TGTGCCAGCAGTTTTGACACAGATACGCAGTATTTT,CASSFDTDTQYF
once,TRBV28,TRBJ2-1,NA,TGTGCCAGCAGTTCTGGGGGGACGGCTCAAGACTACAATGAGCAGTTCTTC,CASSSGGTAQDYNEQFF